One sample yielded the 30 T cell receptor beta chains listed below, sequenced in a study of immune heterogeneity within non-small cell lung tumors. As template, the study used bulk tumor genomic DNA at roughly 600 ng per sample. Biopsies, several per primary tumor and spaced far apart, were collected during surgery. Patients went through curative surgery, and their non-small cell lung cancer was untreated and newly diagnosed. With 32 V and 13 J primers, multiplex PCR amplified the TCR beta CDR3. TCRdb processed the multiplex PCR reads anew with MiXCR; each CDR3 protein has one entry. The table includes 6,500 or so distinct CDR3 sequences, 22% detected once. The sample comprised lung tumor tissue. Every receptor here comes from a female donor with non-small cell lung cancer.

In the case of this clonotype: This may be a read error, as it is one base from a much larger clone. The rearrangement joins TRBV16 to TRBJ1-1; D is unclear. This CDR3 contains 15 residues. Germline CDR1 is KGHSY and CDR2 is FQNENV. Trimming removed 2 bases at V and 4 bases at J, with 14 bases between. Written as DNA, the CDR3 is TGTGCCAGCAGCCAACCCCCTTCGTATGGCACTGAAGCTTTCTTT. It is translated as CASSQPPSYGTEAFF.

The gene calls are TRBV6-4 and TRBJ2-1; D remains unclear. The germline V gene has CDR1 MRHNA and CDR2 SNTAGT. Deletions cut 5 bases from V and 8 bases from J, with 13 bases between. There are 13 residues in the CDR3. The CDR3 is CASSRCPEDEQFF. The CDR3 DNA follows: TGTGCCAGCAGTCGATGCCCCGAGGATGAGCAGTTCTTC.

The chain links TRBV4-1 to TRBJ2-4, with 9 bases lining up with TRBD2. The germline gives CDR1 MGHRA, CDR2 YSYEKL. Trimming at V came to 3 bases and at J to 4 bases, leaving 4 bases not matched to a gene. This CDR3 region has 15 residues. The CDR3 sequence is CASSHLAGEKNIQYF. Written as DNA, the CDR3 is TGCGCCAGCAGCCATTTAGCGGGAGAGAAAAACATTCAGTACTTC.

The chain uses TRBV6-1 and TRBJ2-5, with D unresolved. The V and J ends lost 6 bases and 2 bases respectively, with 4 bases between them. CDR3 length: 11 amino acids. Per germline, CDR1 MNHNS and CDR2 SASEGT. CDR3 loop: CASSEQETQYF. In DNA, the CDR3 is TGTGCCAGCAGCGAACAAGAGACCCAGTACTTC.

The chain couples TRBV19 to TRBJ1-2; 8 positions agree with TRBD1. The ends lost 4 bases at V and 8 bases at J; junction bases unmatched: 9. CDR3 length equals 14 residues. Per germline, CDR1 LNHDA and CDR2 SQIVND (reference sequence). The CDR3 spells CASSTDRGLAGYTF. CDR3 coding DNA: TGTGCCAGTAGTACAGACAGGGGTTTGGCCGGCTACACCTTC.

Relative to its sample, this clonotype is medium-sized (0.01 to 0.1%). The chain joins TRBV28 to TRBJ1-5, with 7 bases identical to TRBD1. This CDR3 is 14 amino acids long. Germline V CDR1 and CDR2: MDHEN, SYDVKM. V lost 3 bases, J lost 5 bases, and 4 bases stayed unmatched. CDR3 region: CASSFRQGHQPQHF. As DNA, the CDR3 is TGTGCCAGCAGTTTCCGACAGGGCCATCAGCCCCAGCATTTT.

The chain is built from TRBV20-1 and TRBJ2-7, with D possibly TRBD1 on 6 matching bases. From germline, CDR1 is DFQATT and CDR2 SNEGSKA (reference sequence). The CDR3 covers 15 residues. The ends were cut back, 0 bases at V and 5 bases at J, with 17 bases in the middle. In DNA, the CDR3 is TGCAGTGCTAGAGACTCCAACAGGGTGGTCCACGAGCAGTACTTC. Translating it yields CSARDSNRVVHEQYF.

Judged by abundance, this clonotype is medium-sized. The chain recombines TRBV24-1 with TRBJ2-2; 8 positions agree with TRBD1. The germline CDR1 and CDR2 sequences are KGHDR and SFDVKD. This CDR3 has 14 amino acids. The trim removed 9 bases at V and 5 bases at J, leaving 7 bases unmatched. As DNA, the CDR3 is TGTGCCACCTCGGGACAGGCCTTAACCGGGGAGCTGTTTTTT. Translation: CATSGQALTGELFF.

This sequence joins TRBV19 and TRBJ2-1; unclear D gene. Gene TRBJ2-5 matches the end of the DNA better, so the J call may be wrong. The germline CDR1 and CDR2 sequences are LNHDA and SQIVND (reference sequence). The CDR3 contains 14 residues. The CDR3 region has the DNA TGTGCCAGTAGTACTTCGACCTTGAGAGAGACCCAGTACTTC. Its protein product is CASSTSTLRETQYF.

This chain connects TRBV18 to TRBJ2-3; D may be TRBD2 (6 bases). The CDR3 extends over 18 amino acids. The germline V gene has CDR1 KGHSH and CDR2 LQKENI. V lost 6 bases, J lost 5 bases, and 27 bases lay in between. CDR3 loop: CASSPRTIGSPGRDTQYF. DNA for the CDR3: TGTGCCAGCTCCCCTAGGACTATCGGGAGCCCCGGGAGAGATACGCAGTATTTT.

This clonotype is termed medium-sized. V and J are TRBV28 and TRBJ1-6, with 8 bases lining up with TRBD1. The CDR3 length is 13 residues. V was pared by 5 bases and J by 9 bases, with 3 bases of the junction left unmatched. The germline V gene has CDR1 MDHEN and CDR2 SYDVKM. The CDR3 sequence: CASSPGQGSPLHF. The CDR3 nucleotides are TGTGCCAGCAGTCCAGGACAGGGTTCACCCCTCCACTTT.

Only a few counts were recorded for this clonotype. The J gene is TRBJ2-2, the V gene TRBV6-1; 9 nucleotides agree with TRBD1. The CDR3 consists of 15 residues. Germline V lookup: CDR1 MNHNS, CDR2 SASEGT. Trimming removed 8 bases from V and 4 bases from J; junction bases left unmatched: 8. The CDR3 nucleotides read TGTGCCAGCGGAGGACAGGGGCGAATCACCGGGGAGCTGTTTTTT. This translates into CASGGQGRITGELFF.

Within the sample, this clonotype is medium-sized. The chain combines TRBV28 with TRBJ1-4; D call uncertain. In germline, CDR1 is MDHEN, CDR2 SYDVKM. The CDR3 runs to 14 residues. V lost 6 bases, J lost 6 bases, and 14 bases lay in between. The CDR3, as DNA: TGTGCCAGCAGAGCCCGGGCGCCATATGAAAAACTGTTTTTT. This sequence encodes CASRARAPYEKLFF.

This clonotype is classed as medium-sized (0.01 to 0.1%). The chain has TRBV5-1 and TRBJ1-1, with unresolved D. Trimming took off 4 bases at V and 4 bases at J, with 8 bases between the two ends. CDR1 and CDR2 (germline): SGHRS, YFSETQ. This CDR3 has 12 residues. The CDR3 DNA reads as TGCGCCAGCAGCCCCTGGGGCACTGAAGCTTTCTTT. This sequence encodes CASSPWGTEAFF.

This clonotype was seen only a few times. The chain carries TRBV9 and TRBJ2-2; maybe TRBD1 (5 bases). Germline V gene data show CDR1 as SGDLS and CDR2 as YYNGEE. The CDR3 consists of 13 residues. V gave up 7 bases and J gave up 2 bases, with 9 bases separating them. DNA of the CDR3: TGTGCCAGCGGAGACAGCAACACCGGGGAGCTGTTTTTT. Encoded protein: CASGDSNTGELFF.

This clonotype is labeled medium-sized. The chain combines TRBV28 with TRBJ2-7; 7 bases map to TRBD2. CDR3 length: 15 amino acids. CDR1 MDHEN and CDR2 SYDVKM come from the germline V gene. V was pared by 3 bases and J by 1 base, with 6 bases of the junction left unmatched. CDR3 amino acids: CASSLLTSLSYEQYF. The DNA of the CDR3 is TGTGCCAGCAGTTTGTTGACTAGCTTATCCTACGAGCAGTACTTC. Supplemented by reference TRBV28 and TRBJ2-7, the full variable domain reads DVKVTQSSRYLVKRTGEKVFLECVQDMDHENMFWYRQDPGLGLRLIYFSYDVKMKEKGDIPEGYSVSREKKERFSLILESASTNQTSMYLCASSLLTSLSYEQYFGPGTRLTVT.

In this sample, this clonotype is medium-sized (0.01 to 0.1%). The chain carries TRBV6-1 and TRBJ2-1; TRBD2 is a possible D gene (5 bases). Germline V lookup: CDR1 MNHNS, CDR2 SASEGT. Trimming took off 7 bases at V and 0 bases at J, with 16 bases between the two ends. CDR3 length: 16 residues. The CDR3: CASKASLGSSYNEQFF. The DNA of the CDR3 is TGTGCCAGCAAAGCGTCCCTAGGGAGCTCCTACAATGAGCAGTTCTTC.

By sample share, this clonotype is medium-sized. The chain recombines TRBV19 with TRBJ1-1, with D possibly being TRBD1 (6 bases). V lost 6 bases, J lost 3 bases, and 11 bases lay in between. Germline CDR1 reads LNHDA; CDR2 reads SQIVND (reference sequence). This CDR3 is 13 amino acids long. DNA of the CDR3: TGTGCCAGTAGCCAGGGGCCCGACACTGAAGCTTTCTTT. Encoded protein: CASSQGPDTEAFF.

In its sample, this clonotype is medium-sized. The chain carries TRBV6-1 and TRBJ2-7; D is unresolved. Deletions cut 7 bases from V and 5 bases from J, with 15 bases between. The CDR3 contains 13 residues. The germline CDR1 and CDR2 sequences are MNHNS and SASEGT. This chain's CDR3 is CASTLGESHEQYF. The CDR3 DNA reads TGTGCCAGCACTTTGGGTGAGTCACACGAGCAGTACTTC.

V usage is TRBV6-2 or TRBV6-3 and J usage is TRBJ1-6; 8 nucleotides agree with TRBD1. Germline V gene lookup returns CDR1 MNHEY and CDR2 SVGEGT. Trimming cost V 9 bases and J 8 bases; bases outside gene matches: 15. The CDR3 consists of 16 residues. The CDR3 is CASRTGQGAHHSPLHF. The DNA of the CDR3 is TGTGCCAGTCGCACAGGGCAGGGGGCGCATCATTCACCCCTCCACTTT.

By frequency in the sample, this clonotype is medium-sized (0.01 to 0.1%). The rearrangement uses TRBV28 and TRBJ2-7; TRBD2 might be the D (7 bases). The CDR3 contains 14 residues. Trimming shortened V by 10 bases and J by 2 bases, and 18 bases separated the two germline ends. Germline CDR1 is MDHEN and CDR2 is SYDVKM. CDR3 nucleotide sequence: TGTGCCACCTGGGGGGCTAGCGGAACCTACGAGCAGTACTTC. Encoded protein: CATWGASGTYEQYF.

By share, this clonotype ranks as medium-sized. This rearrangement joins TRBV6-1 to TRBJ1-2; 10 nucleotides match TRBD1. The CDR3 contains 15 residues. J lost 6 bases, V lost 5 bases, and 9 bases had no gene match. Germline CDR1 and CDR2: MNHNS and SASEGT. This CDR3 is CASSLRDRGPDGYTF. The CDR3 DNA reads TGTGCCAGCAGTCTCCGGGACAGGGGCCCTGATGGCTACACCTTC.

In its sample, this clonotype is medium-sized. The chain carries TRBV2 and TRBJ2-7; possibly TRBD1 for D (6 bases). The V gene lost 6 bases and the J gene lost 6 bases, with 15 bases spanning the gap. Germline CDR1 and CDR2: SNHLY and FYNNEI. The CDR3 extends over 13 amino acids. CDR3 bases: TGTGCCAGCAGGGGAACAGGGCTCGGCGAGCAGTACTTC. As protein: CASRGTGLGEQYF.

DNA for the CDR3: TGCAGTGCAGGACAGGGATTCACAGATACGCAGTATTTT. This sequence encodes CSAGQGFTDTQYF. This chain connects TRBV20-1 to TRBJ2-3, with 8 bases matching TRBD1. The CDR3 is made up of 13 amino acids. V trimming: 6 bases; J trimming: 2 bases; junction bases outside the gene matches: 4. Germline V gives CDR1 DFQATT, CDR2 SNEGSKA (reference sequence).

A word on this clonotype: Since a much larger clone is just one base distant, this may be a read error. It is likely a read error, because the conserved phenylalanine at the end of the CDR3 is missing. The J gene is TRBJ1-5, the V gene TRBV20-1, with a weak D call TRBD1 (6 bases). Germline V lookup: CDR1 DFQATT, CDR2 SNEGSKA (reference sequence). V lost 2 bases to trimming and J lost 3 bases, with 14 bases between them. The CDR3 runs 15 residues. The DNA of the CDR3 is TGCAGTGCTAGACCAGGGGTGGGCCTCAATCAGCCCCAGCATCTT. Protein: CSARPGVGLNQPQHL.

V is TRBV2 and J is TRBJ2-4; D might be TRBD2 (5 bases). Trimming cost V 1 base and J 0 bases, with 10 bases left between them. Looked up from germline, CDR1 is SNHLY and CDR2 is FYNNEI. This CDR3 has 16 amino acids. The CDR3 is CASSEDPGLAKNIQYF. In DNA form, the CDR3 reads TGTGCCAGCAGTGAAGATCCAGGACTAGCCAAAAACATTCAGTACTTC.

By frequency in the sample, this clonotype is medium-sized. The CDR3 reads CASSLEIADEKLFF. CDR3 nucleotides: TGTGCCAGCAGCTTAGAAATAGCTGATGAAAAACTGTTTTTT. This chain connects TRBV11-2 to TRBJ1-4, with no clear D. This CDR3 is built from 14 residues. V was trimmed by 0 bases and J by 6 bases, leaving 8 bases between them. Germline V gives CDR1 SGHAT, CDR2 FQNNGV.

This clonotype was counted between two and nine times. CDR3 in DNA: TGTGCCAGCAGCAAGGATACAGGAGTTACGGCACCCCTCCACTTT. It specifies CASSKDTGVTAPLHF. The V gene is TRBV14, the J gene TRBJ1-6; tentatively, D is TRBD1 (5 bases). Germline V gives CDR1 SGHDN, CDR2 FVKESK. The germline V and J ends were trimmed by 5 bases and 11 bases, with 19 bases remaining between them. The CDR3 has 15 amino acids.

The sample holds a few counts of this clonotype. The rearrangement uses TRBV6-1 and TRBJ1-5; D is unclear. Per germline, CDR1 MNHNS and CDR2 SASEGT. The germline V and J ends were trimmed by 5 bases and 5 bases, with 10 bases remaining between them. The CDR3 length is 13 residues. The chain's CDR3 is CASSPQYDQPQHF. In nucleotides, the CDR3 is TGTGCCAGCAGTCCCCAGTACGATCAGCCCCAGCATTTT.

In this sample, this clonotype turned up a few times. The V call is TRBV6-2 or TRBV6-3, the J call TRBJ2-1, with 13 bases lining up with TRBD2. The CDR3 length is 19 residues. V shed 1 base, J shed 0 bases, and the junction held 6 bases outside the gene matches. Looked up from germline, CDR1 is MNHEY and CDR2 is SVGEGT. CDR3 amino acids: CASSYWTSGSRSSYNEQFF. CDR3 coding DNA: TGTGCCAGCAGTTACTGGACTAGCGGGAGTAGGAGCTCCTACAATGAGCAGTTCTTC.